Shown below are 10 T cell receptor beta chains from a single sample sequenced in a study of blood T cell repertoires in COVID-19. Measured with immunoSEQ multiplex PCR; TCRdb has only the in-frame clones, and not every one. The sample contains some 210,000 clones, about four fifths of which appear only once. The material sequenced was peripheral blood. These receptors all come from a man aged 50 or older with active or convalescent COVID-19.

The rearrangement links TRBV25-1 to TRBJ2-7; no clear D. Trimming took off 6 bases at V and 4 bases at J, with 7 bases between the two ends. From germline, CDR1 is MGHDK and CDR2 SYGVNS. The CDR3 has 11 amino acids. The CDR3 loop reads CASSQFYEQYF. CDR3 sequence (DNA): TGTGCCAGCAGCCAGTTTTACGAGCAGTACTTC.

This chain connects TRBV12-3 or TRBV12-4 to TRBJ1-1, with D perhaps matching TRBD1 (6 bases). Trimming took 3 bases from V and 5 from J, leaving 7 bases between them. There are 12 residues in the CDR3. The CDR3 region is CASSFTGTEAFF. In DNA form, the CDR3 reads TGTGCCAGCAGTTTTACAGGGACTGAAGCTTTCTTT.

This clone was observed a handful of times. The gene calls are TRBV9 and TRBJ2-1, with 9 bases matching TRBD2. V was pared by 0 bases and J by 8 bases, with 6 bases of the junction left unmatched. CDR1 and CDR2 from the germline V gene are SGDLS and YYNGEE. The CDR3 length is 15 residues. The CDR3 spells CASSVDGGRADEQFF. The CDR3 DNA sequence: TGTGCCAGCAGCGTAGACGGCGGGAGGGCCGATGAGCAGTTCTTC.

This chain connects TRBV27 to TRBJ1-5, with D possibly TRBD1 on 5 matching bases. There are 15 residues in the CDR3. The V gene's germline CDR1 is MNHEY and CDR2 SMNVEV (reference sequence). The V end was cut by 8 bases, the J end by 2 bases, with 16 bases between. The CDR3 coding sequence is TGTGCCAGCTCGGCAGGGCGGGGAGGCAATCAGCCCCAGCATTTT. Translation gives CASSAGRGGNQPQHF.

This rearrangement joins TRBV7-2 to TRBJ2-7; a possible D gene is TRBD1 (6 bases). This CDR3 spans 14 amino acids. Germline V CDR1 and CDR2: SGHTA, FQGNSA. Trimming removed 2 bases at V and 2 bases at J, with 10 bases between. CDR3 sequence reads: CASSLTGWPYEQYF. The CDR3 DNA is TGTGCCAGCAGCTTAACAGGGTGGCCCTACGAGCAGTACTTC. Looking up the rest from reference TRBV7-2 and TRBJ2-7 gives the full variable domain: GAGVSQSPSNKVTEKGKDVELRCDPISGHTALYWYRQSLGQGLEFLIYFQGNSAPDKSGLPSDRFSAERTGGSVSTLTIQRTQQEDSAVYLCASSLTGWPYEQYFGPGTRLTVT.

V gene TRBV11-3 combines with J gene TRBJ2-1, with 9 bases identical to TRBD1. This CDR3 is built from 16 residues. CDR1 SGHNT and CDR2 YENEEA come from the germline V gene. Trimming at V came to 5 bases and at J to 1 base, leaving 6 bases not matched to a gene. The CDR3 reads CASSLYGTGSYNEQFF. The CDR3 region has the DNA TGTGCCAGCAGCCTATACGGGACAGGGTCCTACAATGAGCAGTTCTTC.

The rearrangement links TRBV2 to TRBJ2-5, with D possibly TRBD1 on 6 matching bases. This CDR3 comprises 13 residues. The germline V and J ends were trimmed by 5 bases and 3 bases, with 10 bases remaining between them. Germline values: CDR1 SNHLY, CDR2 FYNNEI. CDR3 protein: CASSLQGEETQYF. The CDR3 region has the DNA TGTGCCAGCAGTCTACAGGGAGAAGAGACCCAGTACTTC.

This clone was observed a handful of times. V gene TRBV29-1 combines with J gene TRBJ2-1; TRBD2 aligns across 7 bases. Losses at the gene ends were 3 bases for V and 0 bases for J; bases not matched to a gene: 2. CDR1 is SQVTM and CDR2 is ANQGSEA in the germline V gene. This CDR3 region has 14 residues. CDR3 in DNA: TGCAGCGTTGAGCGGGAGACCTCCTACAATGAGCAGTTCTTC. Its protein is CSVERETSYNEQFF.

This clone was seen a few times. The chain couples TRBV5-4 to TRBJ2-5, with 7 bases identical to TRBD1. CDR1 SGHNT and CDR2 YYREEE come from the germline V gene (reference sequence). This CDR3 has 14 amino acids. V was clipped by 3 bases and J by 5 bases; unmatched bases: 7. CDR3 nucleotides: TGTGCCAGCAGCTCAACACGGGACAGCGAGACCCAGTACTTC. It yields the protein CASSSTRDSETQYF.

This clone was recorded only once. This sequence joins TRBV7-8 and TRBJ1-5; TRBD1 might be the D (5 bases). Trimming cost V 1 base and J 0 bases, with 7 bases left between them. Germline CDR1 reads SGHVS; CDR2 reads FQNEAQ. CDR3 size: 15 residues. Here the CDR3 reads CASSLDGHSNQPQHF. In DNA, the CDR3 is TGTGCCAGCAGCTTAGACGGACATAGCAATCAGCCCCAGCATTTT.